Given below is one TCR beta chain in context. What it recognizes is unknown. The data derive from a study of response to subunit inactivated influenza vaccine. Regarding the study as a whole: With each seasonal influenza vaccination, the authors suggested, few new T cells are recruited.

TCRdb redid the calling of the RT-PCR reads with MiXCR, one entry per CDR3 protein. The table includes some 520,000 distinct CDR3 sequences, about 15% detected once. Sample: CD4+ T cells sorted from PBMCs, taken 23 to 25 months after vaccination. This clonotype was sampled from a man aged 50 to 75 who received an inactivated influenza vaccine.

CDR3 nucleotides: TGCGCCAGCAGCCGCCGGGAGGGGGCGAGCTCCTACAATGAGCAGTTCTTC. Its translation is CASSRREGASSYNEQFF. The chain joins TRBV4-1 to TRBJ2-1, with TRBD2 as a possible D gene (8 bases). The germline V gene encodes CDR1 MGHRA and CDR2 YSYEKL. The CDR3 extends over 17 amino acids. V shed 4 bases and J shed 0 bases, with 16 bases lying between them.